This T cell receptor beta chain was found in a study of T-cell reconstitution after alpha-beta-depleted transplantation in children. Study-wide results and caveats: Newly produced T cells mostly accounted for T-cell counts and diversity one year post-transplant. Day-60 TCRbeta diversity that was high in some patients was derived from surviving recipient T cells and thymic progenitors.

Molecular barcoding with unique molecular identifiers was used for the TCRbeta library. TCRdb reanalysed the PCR reads using MiXCR and keeps one entry per CDR3 protein. The sample consists of under 300,000 distinct CDR3 sequences, around 10% of them appearing once. This clonotype came up many times. The target antigen is unknown. In germline, CDR1 is MDHEN, CDR2 SYDVKM. V was clipped by 8 bases and J by 3 bases; unmatched bases: 8. This CDR3 has 14 residues. The clonotype comes from a male patient between 2 and 10 years old who had a stem cell transplant for chronic granulomatous disease, so the T cells may come from the graft donor. V is TRBV28 and J is TRBJ2-7, with 9 bases identical to TRBD1. Sample: peripheral blood, taken 180 days after TCRalphabeta/CD19-depleted stem cell transplant. CDR3 protein: CASRRTGVLYEQYF. The DNA for the CDR3 is TGTGCCAGCCGTCGGACAGGGGTCCTCTACGAGCAGTACTTC. The whole variable domain, filled in from reference TRBV28 and TRBJ2-7, reads DVKVTQSSRYLVKRTGEKVFLECVQDMDHENMFWYRQDPGLGLRLIYFSYDVKMKEKGDIPEGYSVSREKKERFSLILESASTNQTSMYLCASRRTGVLYEQYFGPGTRLTVT.